This T cell receptor beta chain comes out of a study of cytomegalovirus exposure and HLA in healthy donors (dated by TCRdb to the late 2010s). Regarding the research as a whole: An earlier analysis of about 530 of the donors reported 250 to 300 Gb of sequence data and 95 million to 120 million unique TCR beta sequences obtained from roughly 180 million T cells. An early release that covered several hundred HLA-typed donors contained about 300 gigabases of sequencing data and tens of millions of unique TCR sequences. The genetic ancestry cluster associated with self-reported Caucasian donors included over 65% of the 398 genotyped donors. The study aimed to test whether cataloging public T cell receptors could reveal signatures of past pathogen exposure. The study profiled the T cell repertoires of under 850 subjects by immunosequencing and related them to cytomegalovirus serostatus. Along with the roughly 610-subject first cohort, a separate validation cohort of 120 different subjects was used. To predict cytomegalovirus infection status, the study brought together high-throughput TCR immunosequencing, statistical association of individual TCRs with disease status, and machine learning. A later analysis re-analyzed previously published TCR beta repertoires from about 600 donors and added high-resolution HLA genotyping to study TCR occurrence patterns. In the later analysis, no new phenotypic data were used to find candidate immune exposures; instead, reliance was placed on TCR beta sequences and their occurrence across donors. An earlier analysis of nearly 600 of the donors applied high-throughput TCR beta sequencing to assess whether each TCR beta V gene segment acted as functional or pseudogenic. Donor age, sex, ethnicity and CMV serostatus were compiled together with the repertoire data. A later genetic analysis took genome-wide SNP genotypes for about 55% of the 666 donors and used that subset as a discovery cohort. All discovery cohort repertoires had been generated on a single sequencing platform. HLA typing included class I and class II loci at four-digit resolution. Typing coverage differed by locus: A, B, C, DRB1 and DQB1 were typed in about 620-640 donors, DQA1 in about 560, DPA1 in nearly 610, and DPB1 in 472. Four to six DR-DQ haplotypes were handled as single units for association and clustering, since linkage in the cohort was strong. On average, about 240,000 unique TCR beta nucleotide sequences were sequenced per donor among fewer than 500 genotyped donors of the cohort, with 15% to 20% of those sequences being non-productive.

In total, approximately 610 healthy bone marrow donors made up the cohort. At the time of sampling, all cohort members were nominally healthy, though unrecorded immune exposures were likely present. The donor was CMV seronegative and was included in the group of approximately 350 seronegative cohort members. A peripheral blood sample was provided by each donor, and peripheral blood mononuclear cells were used for TCR beta sequencing. The Qiagen DNeasy Blood Extraction Kit was used to extract genomic DNA from the blood cell samples. The library came from the immunoSEQ multiplex PCR assay. For the multiplex PCR, a mixture combining 60 forward primers for TCR Vbeta segments and 13 reverse primers for TCR Jbeta segments was used. A multiplex PCR assay on genomic DNA amplified the CDR3 region of rearranged TCR beta genes. Amplified TCR beta libraries were sequenced as 87-base-pair reads on the Illumina HiSeq System. In the original analysis: In a later analysis, 77 million or so unique TCR beta chains were counted across the 650 to 700 repertoires, and roughly 11 million of these chains were shared by at least two donors. Raw reads were error-corrected and collapsed into unique sequences by a nearest-neighbor algorithm in which closely related sequences were merged to remove PCR and sequencing errors. CDR3 sequences were aligned to IMGT reference sequences to assign V, D and J gene segments. Each retained sequence needed at least a six-nucleotide match to both a V gene segment and a J gene segment. A rearrangement counted as productive if the CDR3 had no stop codons and remained in frame with V and J, and every other rearrangement counted as non-productive. Following IMGT convention, CDR3 was defined as the stretch from the second conserved V-encoded cysteine to the conserved J-encoded phenylalanine. Sequences without an unambiguous match to a single V gene segment were excluded from the earlier analysis of about 640 of the donors. In an earlier analysis of about 590 of the donors, a V segment was called functional when productive rearrangements were above 56.7%, and segregating when the standard deviation between donors exceeded 5%. A statistical classification framework was developed to diagnose cytomegalovirus status using the catalog of TCR beta chain sequences. In a later analysis, TCR nucleotide sequences were compared against IMGT/GENE-DB human TR gene sequences so that V and J genes could be assigned. The TCRdist pipeline was used in a later analysis to assign CDR3 sequences and most-parsimonious VDJ recombination scenarios. In a later analysis, each TCR beta chain was defined by its CDR3 amino acid sequence together with its V-gene family, and reads lacking a unique V-gene family were excluded. A later analysis removed 550 to 650 highly shared, low-generation-probability nucleotide sequences to deal with suspected cross-contamination and a sequencing artifact. In a later analysis, a clonal expansion index for each public chain was calculated from normalized within-repertoire ranks of inferred template counts. Generation probabilities in a later analysis came from a VDJ recombination model fitted to out-of-frame rearrangements, and those results were checked against IGoR. Hypergeometric tests were used in a later analysis to score TCR-TCR, TCR-HLA and TCR-CMV co-occurrence, with a repertoire-size bias correction applied to the TCR pairs. To estimate false discovery rates, a later analysis permuted the HLA or CMV assignments 20 times. In a later analysis, co-occurring TCRs were grouped using DBSCAN, with TCRdist sequence similarity added in when clustering inside HLA-allele-positive subsets. For co-occurrence clustering, repertoires with fewer than 30,000 or more than 120,000 public chains were excluded, along with 5 or 6 repertoires with anomalous nucleotide sharing. TCRdb took this table from immuneACCESS and kept in-frame rearrangements with V and J called. Such tables lack part of the clones; where checked against another copy, unresolved V genes explain under half of the gap, and the rest is unexplained. V and J calls and clone size are as listed in that table; D and trimming were resolved from the DNA. The sample table shows more than 95,000 clones, and about 81% are seen once. Approximately 1.1% of the sample is in the top ten clones.

On this clone itself: Its antigen remains undetermined. No base qualities exist here, and no much larger clone lies one base off it.

Beyond this particular receptor, the publication reports: According to a later genetic analysis, donors in an Asian-associated ancestry cluster had fewer N-insertions in productive TCRs than the approximately 690-donor mean. According to a later analysis, most CMV-associated TCR beta chains appeared to be HLA-restricted, and the HLA associations seemed to be driven largely by CMV exposure. Linkage disequilibrium might explain the correlated functional status among segregating V segments, but an unknown experimental factor could not be excluded. In a later analysis, HLA-associated TCR beta chains showed more clonal expansion and lower generation probabilities than non-associated chains that were equally common. An association between a missense DCLRE1C variant and V-gene and J-gene trimming of TCR beta chains was found in a later genetic analysis and replicated in an independent cohort. According to a later analysis, parvovirus B19, influenza, CMV and Epstein-Barr virus appeared linked to several top co-occurrence clusters. In a later analysis, TCR association rates were found to vary across HLA loci, with the most associated TCRs seen for DRB1 alleles and the fewest for HLA-C alleles. Most TCR sequences were seen in very few donors, while some public TCRs were found in many individuals. A further reported finding was that TCR beta sequences accurately predicted the HLA-A and HLA-B alleles for most subjects in the first cohort. The authors suggested that the approach could potentially be generalized to other disease states and immunological phenotypes. In both the original and validation cohorts, the classifier was reported to diagnose cytomegalovirus status with high specificity and sensitivity. Because counts were too low, roughly 18 rarely observed V segments, including chromosome 9 orphons, were left out of the earlier analysis of 587 of the donors. In an earlier analysis of roughly 560 of the donors, most TCR beta V segments were observed in productive rearrangements about 90% or about 30% of the time, broadly matching IMGT annotations. In vitro tests confirmed that a few of the cytomegalovirus-associated TCR beta chains recognize cytomegalovirus antigens. A total of fewer than 200 TCR beta chains were listed by the study as associated with cytomegalovirus. Assigning TCR associations to individual alleles was difficult when HLA alleles, especially DR and DQ, strongly co-occurred. Roughly uniform sequencing depth across donors was assumed in presence/absence analyses, although this assumption may not hold. In this cohort, only TCR beta chains were sequenced, and detectable features were limited by the absence of alpha or paired-chain data. In a later analysis, more than 15,000 TCR beta sequences were associated with specific HLA alleles at a false discovery rate of 0.05. CMV serostatus was the only immune exposure information available for the cohort. Because HLA typing was missing for some donors at each locus, association tests included only the typed subset. The sequencing pipeline was judged likely to have produced a cluster of highly shared sequence variants as a technical artifact.

Sequencing was carried out using PBMCs. The receptor comes from a woman aged 25 to 39 in good health and CMV-seronegative.

The bases read TGTGCCAGCCGCATGGGGGGACAGACTAACTATGGCTACACCTTC. It translates to CASRMGGQTNYGYTF. The sequence links TRBV7-2 to TRBJ1-2, with 7 bases in between that match TRBD1. Trimmed from V: 8 bases; trimmed from J: 0 bases; junction bases lacking a gene match: 9. From cysteine to phenylalanine, the CDR3 is 15 amino acids long. Of the read, only the CDR3 DNA is kept; its 45 bases are in frame from base 1. CDR1 SGHTA and CDR2 FQGNSA are derived from the germline V gene.